The 26 T cell receptor beta chains listed next were all sequenced from one sample in a study of T cells expressing NK-cell markers. TCRdb re-called the 5' RACE reads; every CDR3 protein appears as one record, without DNA. This listing includes 350,000 to 450,000 distinct CDR3 sequences. The source material was blood T cells: a sorted CD56 or NKG2C T cell subset, CD4+ or CD8+ T cells, or bulk PBMC T cells (not recorded which). Receptors originate from a man aged 18 to 69 in good health.

The J gene is TRBJ1-1, the V gene TRBV6-5. The CDR3 runs 15 residues. In germline, CDR1 is MNHEY, CDR2 SVGAGI. CDR3 residues: CASSTDRRRGTEAFF.

V and J are TRBV30 and TRBJ1-4; TCRdb's D call, TRBD1, is unchecked because there is no DNA. Germline V CDR1 and CDR2: GTSNPN, SVGIG (reference sequence). This CDR3 contains 15 residues. The CDR3 loop reads CAWSSGDTSGEKLFF.

This chain links TRBV16 with TRBJ1-5; absent DNA, TCRdb's TRBD1 call cannot be checked. Germline-derived CDR1 and CDR2 are KGHSY and FQNENV. This CDR3 has 18 amino acids. The CDR3 sequence is CASSQLNIRDRVHQPQHF.

The J gene is TRBJ1-1, the V gene TRBV7-8; TCRdb's D call of TRBD1 is untestable without DNA. Germline V CDR1 and CDR2: SGHVS, FQNEAQ. This CDR3 has 15 residues. CDR3 loop: CASSGNRFGGTEAFF.

This chain uses TRBV6-1 with TRBJ1-5; TCRdb calls TRBD1, which cannot be checked without DNA. CDR1 and CDR2 from the germline V gene are MNHNS and SASEGT. This CDR3 has 17 residues. The CDR3 protein is CASSSGTGPYSNQPQHF.

The rearrangement links TRBV7-6 to TRBJ2-2; the TCRdb call, TRBD1, lacks DNA for checking. The CDR3 is 16 residues long. Germline loops: CDR1 SGHVS, CDR2 FNYEAQ. This chain's CDR3 is CASRHGAGLNTGELFF.

This sequence joins TRBV15 and TRBJ1-2; the D call of TRBD1 rests on TCRdb alone, since no DNA is present to check it. This CDR3 has 15 amino acids. Germline V lookup: CDR1 LNHNV, CDR2 YYDKDF (reference sequence). The CDR3 loop reads CATSRVGDRGEGYTF. Complete variable domain (other parts from reference TRBV15 and TRBJ1-2): DAMVIQNPRYQVTQFGKPVTLSCSQTLNHNVMYWYQQKSSQAPKLLFHYYDKDFNNEADTPDNFQSRRPNTSFCFLDIRSPGLGDTAMYLCATSRVGDRGEGYTFGSGTRLTVV.

The V gene is TRBV7-8, the J gene TRBJ2-7. Looked up from germline, CDR1 is SGHVS and CDR2 is FQNEAQ. The CDR3 loop spans 15 amino acids. The CDR3 region is CASSLVHGSSYEQYF.

The chain carries TRBV6-5 and TRBJ2-7; TCRdb designates TRBD2, a call that cannot be tested without DNA. This CDR3 spans 15 amino acids. The germline V gene encodes CDR1 MNHEY and CDR2 SVGAGI. The CDR3 here is CASSYPGTFSYEQYF.

The chain has TRBV7-9 and TRBJ2-4; the D call of TRBD2 rests on TCRdb alone, since no DNA is present to check it. In germline, CDR1 is SEHNR, CDR2 FQNEAQ (reference sequence). CDR3 length: 17 residues. The chain's CDR3 is CASSLGAGGLAKNIQYF.

The V gene is TRBV6-2 or TRBV6-3, the J gene TRBJ2-4. The CDR3 length is 14 residues. Germline CDR1 reads MNHEY; CDR2 reads SVGEGT. The CDR3 is CASSPDGALNIQYF.

The J gene is TRBJ1-6, the V gene TRBV20-1; without DNA, the TCRdb call of TRBD1 cannot be checked. Per germline, CDR1 DFQATT and CDR2 SNEGSKA (reference sequence). The CDR3 is made up of 15 amino acids. This CDR3 is CSARTSDRGGSPLHF.

The V gene is TRBV7-3, the J gene TRBJ2-5; TCRdb reports TRBD2, a call that lacks DNA to check it against. The V gene's germline CDR1 is SGHTA and CDR2 FQGTGA. This CDR3 is built from 13 residues. The CDR3 loop reads CASSRLAGETQYF.

The chain carries TRBV28 and TRBJ2-1; TCRdb names TRBD2, which stays unverified in the absence of DNA. The germline V gene encodes CDR1 MDHEN and CDR2 SYDVKM. CDR3 size: 13 residues. The CDR3 is CASGKRARNEQFF. The full variable domain, with the rest looked up from reference TRBV28 and TRBJ2-1, is DVKVTQSSRYLVKRTGEKVFLECVQDMDHENMFWYRQDPGLGLRLIYFSYDVKMKEKGDIPEGYSVSREKKERFSLILESASTNQTSMYLCASGKRARNEQFFGPGTRLTVL.

This CDR3 is CASRGTGRNLRVTYEQYF. This chain connects TRBV2 to TRBJ2-7; without DNA, the TCRdb call of TRBD1 cannot be checked. The CDR3 spans 18 residues. Germline V lookup: CDR1 SNHLY, CDR2 FYNNEI.

The V call is TRBV4-2, the J call TRBJ2-1. In germline, CDR1 is LGHNA, CDR2 YNFKEQ. The CDR3 sequence is 13 residues long. CDR3 amino acids: CASKWVNDNEQFF.

This CDR3 is CASSPYRPGGSTEAFF. V is TRBV12-3 or TRBV12-4 and J is TRBJ1-1; TCRdb gives TRBD1 as the D gene, but with no DNA this cannot be confirmed. The CDR3 is made up of 16 amino acids.

CDR3 region: CASSLGVAGAAGTQYF. The genes are TRBV7-2 and TRBJ2-5; TCRdb picks TRBD2, but there is no DNA to check that call. There are 16 residues in the CDR3. The germline V gene has CDR1 SGHTA and CDR2 FQGNSA.

The chain combines TRBV9 with TRBJ2-3; checking the TCRdb D call of TRBD1 is not possible without DNA. Germline V gene data show CDR1 as SGDLS and CDR2 as YYNGEE. There are 13 residues in the CDR3. The chain's CDR3 is CASSDRSGGTQYF.

J is TRBJ1-5 and V is TRBV19; absent DNA, TCRdb's TRBD1 call cannot be checked. The CDR3 contains 15 residues. Germline V gives CDR1 LNHDA, CDR2 SQIVND (reference sequence). Here the CDR3 reads CASARVQGANQPQHF.

This chain joins TRBV11-2 and TRBJ2-7; TCRdb reports TRBD1, a call that lacks DNA to check it against. The length of the CDR3 is 13 residues. The germline V gene encodes CDR1 SGHAT and CDR2 FQNNGV. This CDR3 reads CASSLAGISEQYF.

The V call is TRBV6-5, the J call TRBJ2-7. In germline, CDR1 is MNHEY, CDR2 SVGAGI. The CDR3 extends over 15 amino acids. CDR3 sequence: CASSYSYEGPYEQYF.

V usage is TRBV7-2 and J usage is TRBJ2-7; TCRdb reports TRBD1, a call that lacks DNA to check it against. Per the germline V gene, CDR1 is SGHTA and CDR2 is FQGNSA. CDR3 length: 14 residues. Here the CDR3 reads CASSTPTGGYEQYF.

V and J are TRBV12-5 and TRBJ2-7; TCRdb designates TRBD1, a call that cannot be tested without DNA. The CDR3 loop spans 14 amino acids. Germline assignment: CDR1 LGHNT and CDR2 FRNRAP. Here the CDR3 reads CASGLIDRFGEQYF. Filled out from reference TRBV12-5 and TRBJ2-7, the complete variable domain reads DARVTQTPRHKVTEMGQEVTMRCQPILGHNTVFWYRQTMMQGLELLAYFRNRAPLDDSGMPKDRFSAEMPDATLATLKIQPSEPRDSAVYFCASGLIDRFGEQYFGPGTRLTVT.

The chain uses TRBV18 and TRBJ2-5; TCRdb outputs TRBD1, but without DNA this stays unchecked. The CDR3 spans 18 residues. Germline assignment: CDR1 KGHSH and CDR2 LQKENI. The CDR3 region is CASSLLKKKGQTEETQYF.

The chain joins TRBV18 to TRBJ2-7; TCRdb indicates TRBD2, and absent DNA this call remains unverified. CDR1 KGHSH and CDR2 LQKENI come from the germline V gene. CDR3 length equals 15 residues. CDR3 in amino acids: CASSPTSGGFNEQYF.